This T cell receptor (beta chain) emerged from a study of blood T cell repertoires in COVID-19. As for the study in general: Sites across the United States, Italy and Spain contributed samples from acute and convalescent COVID-19. In each case, the material was cDNA or gDNA derived from T cells, B-cell-depleted T cells, or PBMCs.

CDR1 and CDR2 (germline): LNHDA, SQIVND (reference sequence). The CDR3 loop spans 16 amino acids. V gave up 5 bases and J gave up 5 bases; unmatched junction bases: 9. The authors' processing: The assay estimated nucleated cells by amplifying reference gene primers. Sequencing used immunoSEQ multiplex PCR; TCRdb keeps in-frame clones, though not all of them. The DNA was the basis for D and trimming; V, J and clone size are from that table. The sample holds under 200,000 clones, around 90% seen once. The chain joins TRBV19 to TRBJ1-6, with 7 bases that match TRBD1. The sequencing sample was made of peripheral blood. The sequence was collected from a man over 45 who had recovered from COVID-19. The CDR3 DNA sequence: TGTGCCAGTAGTTCGACCGGGACAGAGAATAATTCACCCCTCCACTTT. Translating gives CASSSTGTENNSPLHF.